The 27 T cell receptor beta chains given below trace back to one sample, sequenced in a study of siplizumab effects on memory and regulatory T cells. Produced via immunoSEQ multiplex PCR; TCRdb's table is partial and in-frame only. The top ten hold 0.031% of the sample, which has tens of thousands of clones, roughly 97% seen once. Sequenced material: naive CD4+ T cells sorted from blood. The origin of the receptors is a human donor in good health.

This sequence joins TRBV9 and TRBJ1-1; the D gene is possibly TRBD1 (6 bases). CDR3 length: 17 amino acids. Looked up from germline, CDR1 is SGDLS and CDR2 is YYNGEE. The V gene lost 0 bases and the J gene lost 2 bases, with 17 bases spanning the gap. The CDR3 reads CASSVDFRGGRNTEAFF. The CDR3, as DNA: TGTGCCAGCAGCGTAGACTTTAGAGGGGGTCGTAACACTGAAGCTTTCTTT.

The gene calls are TRBV28 and TRBJ2-7, with 7 bases matching TRBD1. The CDR3 is 17 amino acids. CDR1 MDHEN and CDR2 SYDVKM come from the germline V gene. Losses at the gene ends were 7 bases for V and 2 bases for J; bases not matched to a gene: 17. CDR3 amino acids: CASTKLATGTATYEQYF. The CDR3 region has the DNA TGTGCCAGCACCAAACTCGCCACCGGGACAGCAACCTACGAGCAGTACTTC. The full variable domain, in which reference TRBV28 and TRBJ2-7 provide the parts outside the CDR3, is DVKVTQSSRYLVKRTGEKVFLECVQDMDHENMFWYRQDPGLGLRLIYFSYDVKMKEKGDIPEGYSVSREKKERFSLILESASTNQTSMYLCASTKLATGTATYEQYFGPGTRLTVT.

The V call is TRBV7-2, the J call TRBJ2-5; D uncertain. Germline CDR1 SGHTA, CDR2 FQGNSA. V was shortened by 0 bases and J by 2 bases, with 7 bases between the two germline ends. There are 14 residues in the CDR3. The CDR3 coding sequence is TGTGCCAGCAGCTTAGCGGGGATACAAGAGACCCAGTACTTC. This translates into CASSLAGIQETQYF.

The V gene is TRBV18, the J gene TRBJ1-3; D ambiguous. The germline V gene has CDR1 KGHSH and CDR2 LQKENI. V lost 0 bases and J 2 bases, leaving 8 bases between the germline ends. This CDR3 comprises 15 residues. The CDR3 DNA follows: TGTGCCAGCTCACCACCCTATGATCCTGGAAACACCATATATTTT. Residues: CASSPPYDPGNTIYF.

The V and J genes are TRBV5-1 and TRBJ1-5, with D uncertain. Germline CDR1 SGHRS, CDR2 YFSETQ. Trimming took 3 bases from V and 5 from J, leaving 15 bases between them. The CDR3 length is 15 residues. The CDR3 loop reads CASSWTAGIDQPQHF. The CDR3 DNA follows: TGCGCCAGCAGCTGGACGGCCGGCATCGATCAGCCCCAGCATTTT.

The J gene is TRBJ1-2, the V gene TRBV21-1; the table names TRBD1, a call not compared with the DNA. TRBV21-1 is deemed a pseudogene. There are 20 residues in the CDR3. The CDR3 spells CASSGQDRASPTPMNYGYTF. The CDR3 coding sequence is TGTGCCAGCAGCGGACAGGACAGGGCTTCCCCCACCCCAATGAACTATGGCTACACCTTC.

This clone was picked up one time. The V and J genes are TRBV28 and TRBJ1-1; perhaps TRBD1 as D (6 bases). There are 14 residues in the CDR3. Germline V gene data show CDR1 as MDHEN and CDR2 as SYDVKM. The V end was cut by 3 bases, the J end by 3 bases, with 11 bases between. The CDR3: CASSLNREYTEAFF. Written as DNA, the CDR3 is TGTGCCAGCAGTTTGAACAGGGAATACACTGAAGCTTTCTTT.

This rearrangement joins TRBV14 to TRBJ2-1; D is tentatively TRBD1 or TRBD2 (5 bases each). The CDR3 is made up of 16 amino acids. Germline assignment: CDR1 SGHDN and CDR2 FVKESK. V was trimmed by 1 base and J by 9 bases, leaving 19 bases between them. The CDR3 reads CASSQGGRGTGTEQFF. DNA of the CDR3: TGTGCCAGCAGCCAAGGGGGCAGAGGGACCGGTACTGAGCAGTTCTTC.

V and J are TRBV7-8 and TRBJ2-7, with D unclear. The CDR3 is made up of 15 amino acids. Germline CDR1 SGHVS, CDR2 FQNEAQ. V lost 4 bases and J 1 base, leaving 14 bases between the germline ends. The CDR3 bases are TGTGCCAGCAGCTCGGATAGGCTCGCTTCCTACGAGCAGTACTTC. This gives the protein CASSSDRLASYEQYF. The full variable domain, in which reference TRBV7-8 and TRBJ2-7 provide the parts outside the CDR3, is GAGVSQSPRYKVAKRGQDVALRCDPISGHVSLFWYQQALGQGPEFLTYFQNEAQLDKSGLPSDRFFAERPEGSVSTLKIQRTQQEDSAVYLCASSSDRLASYEQYFGPGTRLTVT.

J is TRBJ1-5 and V is TRBV6-6; possible D gene TRBD1, 6 bases. Germline CDR1 and CDR2: MNHNY and SVGAGI (reference sequence). The germline V and J ends were trimmed by 5 bases and 0 bases, with 11 bases remaining between them. The CDR3 extends over 15 amino acids. CDR3 in amino acids: CASSLGHLSNQPQHF. DNA of the CDR3: TGTGCCAGCAGTCTGGGACACCTTAGCAATCAGCCCCAGCATTTT.

The chain recombines TRBV5-1 with TRBJ2-5; perhaps TRBD2 as D (6 bases). Deletions cut 0 bases from V and 1 base from J, with 10 bases between. This CDR3 contains 15 residues. CDR1 and CDR2 from the germline V gene are SGHRS and YFSETQ. This CDR3 reads CASSLALSGQETQYF. The DNA for the CDR3 is TGCGCCAGCAGCTTGGCGCTTAGCGGCCAAGAGACCCAGTACTTC.

V gene TRBV7-9 combines with J gene TRBJ2-7; D is ambiguous. CDR1 is SEHNR, CDR2 FQNEAQ, per germline (reference sequence). The CDR3 is made up of 12 amino acids. V was trimmed by 7 bases and J by 3 bases, leaving 10 bases between them. The CDR3 is CASTIGDYEQYF. The CDR3 region has the DNA TGTGCCAGCACTATTGGGGACTACGAGCAGTACTTC.

A single count supports this clone. This chain uses TRBV5-4 with TRBJ1-6; TRBD1 aligns across 8 bases. Looked up from germline, CDR1 is SGHNT and CDR2 is YYREEE (reference sequence). Trimming cost V 4 bases and J 5 bases; bases outside gene matches: 8. The CDR3 totals 16 residues. The CDR3 bases are TGTGCCAGCAGCGGCCCGGGACAGGATAATAATTCACCCCTCCACTTT. It codes for CASSGPGQDNNSPLHF.

The chain links TRBV2 to TRBJ2-7, with a possible D match to TRBD1 (6 bases). Germline lookup yields CDR1 SNHLY and CDR2 FYNNEI. V gave up 2 bases and J gave up 4 bases, with 12 bases separating them. The CDR3 has 14 residues. Written as DNA, the CDR3 is TGTGCCAGCAGTGAATTCTACAGGGAGTACGAGCAGTACTTC. Translated, it gives CASSEFYREYEQYF. The full variable domain, with the rest looked up from reference TRBV2 and TRBJ2-7, is EPEVTQTPSHQVTQMGQEVILRCVPISNHLYFYWYRQILGQKVEFLVSFYNNEISEKSEIFDDQFSVERPDGSNFTLKIRSTKLEDSAMYFCASSEFYREYEQYFGPGTRLTVT.

To note about this clone: The same CDR3 also results from other DNA sequences found in this sample. The V call is TRBV7-7, the J call TRBJ2-5, with TRBD2 identical over 8 bases. The CDR3 runs to 13 residues. V was clipped by 3 bases and J by 4 bases; unmatched bases: 1. CDR1 is SSHAT, CDR2 FNYEAQ, per germline (reference sequence). The CDR3 bases are TGTGCCAGCAGCTTTCGGGGGGGAGAGACCCAGTACTTC. Its protein product is CASSFRGGETQYF.

This clone came up once. The chain links TRBV2 to TRBJ1-2; 8 positions agree with TRBD1. The CDR3 totals 11 residues. Germline V CDR1 and CDR2: SNHLY, FYNNEI. V lost 10 bases and J lost 4; bases outside the gene matches: 2. The CDR3 here is CAMTGAYGYTF. For the CDR3, the DNA is TGTGCCATGACAGGGGCCTATGGCTACACCTTC.

This clone was picked up a small number of times. The J gene is TRBJ1-6, the V gene TRBV6-5; D is uncertain. V lost 7 bases and J 9 bases, leaving 13 bases between the germline ends. CDR1 MNHEY and CDR2 SVGAGI come from the germline V gene. CDR3 size: 13 residues. The CDR3 coding sequence is TGTGCCAGCATGCGTGACGGCTCTTCACCCCTCCACTTT. This encodes CASMRDGSSPLHF.

The rearrangement links TRBV6-5 to TRBJ1-3; maybe TRBD1 (5 bases). This CDR3 region has 15 residues. Trimming shortened V by 5 bases and J by 0 bases, and 11 bases separated the two germline ends. The germline V gene encodes CDR1 MNHEY and CDR2 SVGAGI. This CDR3 reads CASSRAGGSGNTIYF. For the CDR3, the DNA is TGTGCCAGCAGTCGTGCGGGGGGCTCTGGAAACACCATATATTTT.

Remarks on this clone: Other DNA sequences in the sample encode the same CDR3. This chain links TRBV28 with TRBJ1-2; D unresolved. Germline CDR1 is MDHEN and CDR2 is SYDVKM. This CDR3 is built from 11 residues. V shed 2 bases and J shed 8 bases, with 6 bases lying between them. In nucleotides, the CDR3 is TGTGCCAGCAGTTTAGGACGGGGCTACACCTTC. This codes for CASSLGRGYTF.

This chain links TRBV2 with TRBJ2-1; TRBD2 aligns across 9 bases. After removal of 6 bases from V and 5 bases from J, the junction contained 8 bases not matched to a gene. Germline V CDR1 and CDR2: SNHLY, FYNNEI. The CDR3 consists of 15 residues. The CDR3 sequence: CASRLSGGLDNEQFF. CDR3 bases: TGTGCCAGCAGGCTAAGCGGGGGGCTGGACAATGAGCAGTTCTTC. Complete variable domain (other parts from reference TRBV2 and TRBJ2-1): EPEVTQTPSHQVTQMGQEVILRCVPISNHLYFYWYRQILGQKVEFLVSFYNNEISEKSEIFDDQFSVERPDGSNFTLKIRSTKLEDSAMYFCASRLSGGLDNEQFFGPGTRLTVL.

The V and J genes are TRBV5-1 and TRBJ2-5; D is unresolved. Germline lookup yields CDR1 SGHRS and CDR2 YFSETQ. Trimming cost V 3 bases and J 1 base, with 1 base left between them. This CDR3 region has 11 residues. The CDR3 here is CASSSQETQYF. The CDR3 bases are TGCGCCAGCAGCTCCCAAGAGACCCAGTACTTC.

The chain carries TRBV6-1 and TRBJ2-3; 11 bases map to TRBD2. Germline V CDR1 and CDR2: MNHNS, SASEGT. J lost 4 bases, V lost 8 bases, and 5 bases had no gene match. The CDR3 sequence is 14 residues long. The CDR3 nucleotides are TGTGCCAGCCATAGCGGGGGGGCACCAGATACGCAGTATTTT. Translated, it gives CASHSGGAPDTQYF.

The chain carries TRBV19 and TRBJ1-5; D gene ambiguous. Trimming left V 4 bases short and J 0 bases short, with 22 bases between. The CDR3 spans 19 residues. The V gene's germline CDR1 is LNHDA and CDR2 SQIVND (reference sequence). CDR3 in amino acids: CASSTTLVQVGHSNQPQHF. In DNA, the CDR3 is TGTGCCAGTAGTACCACCCTCGTGCAAGTGGGTCATAGCAATCAGCCCCAGCATTTT.

V is TRBV7-9 and J is TRBJ1-5; the D gene is possibly TRBD1 (6 bases). V was trimmed by 5 bases and J by 5 bases, leaving 19 bases between them. The germline CDR1 and CDR2 sequences are SEHNR and FQNEAQ (reference sequence). This CDR3 has 16 amino acids. This CDR3 is CASSRFRQEGDQPQHF. CDR3 nucleotides: TGTGCCAGCAGCCGTTTCCGACAGGAGGGAGATCAGCCCCAGCATTTT. The variable domain in full, completed from reference TRBV7-9 and TRBJ1-5, reads DTGVSQNPRHKITKRGQNVTFRCDPISEHNRLYWYRQTLGQGPEFLTYFQNEAQLEKSRLLSDRFSAERPKGSFSTLEIQRTEQGDSAMYLCASSRFRQEGDQPQHFGDGTRLSIL.

The rearrangement links TRBV10-2 to TRBJ1-2; D gene ambiguous. The CDR3 contains 13 residues. V lost 8 bases and J lost 3, with 13 bases in between. Germline lookup yields CDR1 WSHSY and CDR2 SAAADI. CDR3 loop: CASGGRADYGYTF. The CDR3 DNA reads as TGCGCCAGCGGAGGGCGGGCCGACTATGGCTACACCTTC.

The gene calls are TRBV9 and TRBJ2-5; D is possibly TRBD2 (5 bases). Trimming took off 4 bases at V and 5 bases at J, with 15 bases between the two ends. Germline-derived CDR1 and CDR2 are SGDLS and YYNGEE. CDR3 size: 14 residues. CDR3 in DNA: TGTGCCAGCAGCCCGCAGGCACTAGTGGAGACCCAGTACTTC. This encodes CASSPQALVETQYF.

The chain joins TRBV7-6 to TRBJ2-2; D could derive from TRBD1 or TRBD2 (6 bases each). Germline V gene lookup returns CDR1 SGHVS and CDR2 FNYEAQ. The CDR3 sequence is 17 residues long. V shed 2 bases and J shed 4 bases, with 17 bases lying between them. The CDR3 here is CASSLRGGGESTGELFF. In DNA, the CDR3 is TGTGCCAGCAGCTTAAGAGGGGGAGGAGAGAGCACCGGGGAGCTGTTTTTT.